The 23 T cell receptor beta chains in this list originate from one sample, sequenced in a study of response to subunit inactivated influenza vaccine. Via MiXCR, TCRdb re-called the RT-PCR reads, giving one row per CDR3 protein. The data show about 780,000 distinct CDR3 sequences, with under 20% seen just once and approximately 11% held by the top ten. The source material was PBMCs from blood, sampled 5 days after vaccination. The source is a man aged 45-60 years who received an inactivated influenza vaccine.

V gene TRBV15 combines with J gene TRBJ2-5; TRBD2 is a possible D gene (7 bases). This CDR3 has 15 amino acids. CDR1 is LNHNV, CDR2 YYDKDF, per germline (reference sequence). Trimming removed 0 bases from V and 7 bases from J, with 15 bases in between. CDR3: CATSREWGRGGTQYF. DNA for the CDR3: TGTGCCACCAGCAGAGAGTGGGGAAGGGGGGGGACCCAGTACTTC.

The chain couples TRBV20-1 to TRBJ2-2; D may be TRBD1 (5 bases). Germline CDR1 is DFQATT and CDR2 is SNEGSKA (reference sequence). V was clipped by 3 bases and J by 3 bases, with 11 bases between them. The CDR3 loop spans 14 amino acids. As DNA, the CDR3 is TGCAGTGCTAGTGGGCAGGGATACACCGGGGAGCTGTTTTTT. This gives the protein CSASGQGYTGELFF.

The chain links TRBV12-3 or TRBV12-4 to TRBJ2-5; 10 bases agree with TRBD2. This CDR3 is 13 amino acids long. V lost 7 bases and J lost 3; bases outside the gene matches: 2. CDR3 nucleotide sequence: TGTGCCAGCACCCTAGCGGGAGAAGAGACCCAGTACTTC. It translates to CASTLAGEETQYF.

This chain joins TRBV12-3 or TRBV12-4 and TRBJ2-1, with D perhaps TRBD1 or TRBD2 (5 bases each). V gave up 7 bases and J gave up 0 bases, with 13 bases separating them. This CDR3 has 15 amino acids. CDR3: CASTRGASSYNEQFF. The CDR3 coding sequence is TGTGCCAGCACGAGGGGCGCTAGCTCCTACAATGAGCAGTTCTTC.

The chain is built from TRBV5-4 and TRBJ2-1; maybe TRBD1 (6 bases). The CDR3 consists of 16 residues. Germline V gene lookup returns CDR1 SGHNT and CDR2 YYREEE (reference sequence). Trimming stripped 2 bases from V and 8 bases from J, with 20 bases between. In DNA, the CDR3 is TGTGCCAGCAGCTTAGGGGGACCGGCTCTGGGGGATGAGCAGTTCTTC. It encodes CASSLGGPALGDEQFF. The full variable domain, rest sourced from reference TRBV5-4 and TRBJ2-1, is ETGVTQSPTHLIKTRGQQVTLRCSSQSGHNTVSWYQQALGQGPQFIFQYYREEENGRGNFPPRFSGLQFPNYSSELNVNALELDDSALYLCASSLGGPALGDEQFFGPGTRLTVL.

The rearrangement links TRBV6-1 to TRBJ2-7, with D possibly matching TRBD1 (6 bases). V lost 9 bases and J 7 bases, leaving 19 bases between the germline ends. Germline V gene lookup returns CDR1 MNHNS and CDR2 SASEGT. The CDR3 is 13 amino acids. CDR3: CASSGTRGGEQYF. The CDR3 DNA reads TGTGCCAGTTCGGGGACAAGGGGCGGGGAGCAGTACTTC.

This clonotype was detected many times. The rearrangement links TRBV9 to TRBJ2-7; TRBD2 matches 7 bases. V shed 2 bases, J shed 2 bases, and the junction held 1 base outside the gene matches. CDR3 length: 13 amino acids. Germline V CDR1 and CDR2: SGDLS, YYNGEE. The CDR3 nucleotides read TGTGCCAGCAGCGTTGGACTAGCCTACGAGCAGTACTTC. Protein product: CASSVGLAYEQYF.

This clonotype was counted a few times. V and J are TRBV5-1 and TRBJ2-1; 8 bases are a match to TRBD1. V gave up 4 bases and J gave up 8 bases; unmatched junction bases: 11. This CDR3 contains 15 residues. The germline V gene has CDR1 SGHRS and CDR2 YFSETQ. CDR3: CASSLPRGLLDEQFF. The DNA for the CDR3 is TGCGCCAGCAGCCTTCCCAGGGGGCTGTTAGATGAGCAGTTCTTC.

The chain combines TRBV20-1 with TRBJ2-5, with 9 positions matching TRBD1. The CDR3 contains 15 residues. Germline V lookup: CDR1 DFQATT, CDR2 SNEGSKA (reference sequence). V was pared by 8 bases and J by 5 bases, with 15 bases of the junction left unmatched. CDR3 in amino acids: CSTNRGPGDRETQYF. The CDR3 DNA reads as TGCAGTACTAACAGGGGGCCAGGGGACCGGGAGACCCAGTACTTC.

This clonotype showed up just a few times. The CDR3 spells CSARTLAPQTYNEQFF. DNA of the CDR3: TGCAGTGCTAGGACACTAGCGCCCCAAACCTACAATGAGCAGTTCTTC. The rearrangement uses TRBV20-1 and TRBJ2-1; 7 positions match TRBD2. This CDR3 contains 16 residues. The J segment lost 2 bases and the V segment lost 3 bases, leaving 10 bases of the junction unmatched. From germline, CDR1 is DFQATT and CDR2 SNEGSKA (reference sequence).

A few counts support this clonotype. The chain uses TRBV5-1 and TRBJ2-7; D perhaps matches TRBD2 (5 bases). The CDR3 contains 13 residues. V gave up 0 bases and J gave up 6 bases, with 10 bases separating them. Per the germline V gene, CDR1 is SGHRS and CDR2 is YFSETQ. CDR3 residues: CASSLAGIGEQYF. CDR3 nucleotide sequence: TGCGCCAGCAGCTTGGCCGGGATCGGCGAGCAGTACTTC.

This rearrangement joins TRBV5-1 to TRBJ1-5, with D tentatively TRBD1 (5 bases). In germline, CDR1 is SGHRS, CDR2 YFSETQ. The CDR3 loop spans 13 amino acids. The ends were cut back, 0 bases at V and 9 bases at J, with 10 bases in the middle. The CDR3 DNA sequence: TGCGCCAGCAGCTTGGGGGACCAGGGGCCCCAGCATTTT. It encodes CASSLGDQGPQHF. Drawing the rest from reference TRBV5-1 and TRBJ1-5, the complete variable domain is KAGVTQTPRYLIKTRGQQVTLSCSPISGHRSVSWYQQTPGQGLQFLFEYFSETQRNKGNFPGRFSGRQFSNSRSEMNVSTLELGDSALYLCASSLGDQGPQHFGDGTRLSIL.

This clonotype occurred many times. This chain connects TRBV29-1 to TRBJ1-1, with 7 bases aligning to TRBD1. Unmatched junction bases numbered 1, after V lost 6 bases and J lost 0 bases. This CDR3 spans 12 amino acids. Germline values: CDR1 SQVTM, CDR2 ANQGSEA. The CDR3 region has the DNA TGCAGCGTGGGACAGATGAACACTGAAGCTTTCTTT. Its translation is CSVGQMNTEAFF.

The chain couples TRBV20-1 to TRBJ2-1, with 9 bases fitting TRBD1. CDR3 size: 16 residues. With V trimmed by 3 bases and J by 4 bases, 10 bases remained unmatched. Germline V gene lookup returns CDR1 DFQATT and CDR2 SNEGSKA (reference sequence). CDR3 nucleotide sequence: TGCAGTGCTAGCGCCACCCACAGGGGGCTTTACAATGAGCAGTTCTTC. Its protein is CSASATHRGLYNEQFF.

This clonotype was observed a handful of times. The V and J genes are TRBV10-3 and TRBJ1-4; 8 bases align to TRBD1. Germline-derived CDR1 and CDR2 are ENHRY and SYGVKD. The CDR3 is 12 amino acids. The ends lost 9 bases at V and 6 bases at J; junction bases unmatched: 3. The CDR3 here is CAIGQGDEKLFF. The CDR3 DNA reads TGTGCCATAGGACAGGGCGATGAAAAACTGTTTTTT.

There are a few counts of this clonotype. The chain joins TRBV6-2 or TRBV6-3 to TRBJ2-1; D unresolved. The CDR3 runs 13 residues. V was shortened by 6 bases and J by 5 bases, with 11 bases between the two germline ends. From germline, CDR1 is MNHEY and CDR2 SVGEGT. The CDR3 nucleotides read TGTGCCAGCAGGCAATGGGATAACAATGAGCAGTTCTTC. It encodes CASRQWDNNEQFF.

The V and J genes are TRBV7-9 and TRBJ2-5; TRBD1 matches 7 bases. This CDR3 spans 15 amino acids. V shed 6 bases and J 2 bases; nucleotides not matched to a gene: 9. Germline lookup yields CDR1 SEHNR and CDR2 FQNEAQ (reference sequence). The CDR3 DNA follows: TGTGCCAGCAGACCCGTGACAGGGAGTCAAGAGACCCAGTACTTC. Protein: CASRPVTGSQETQYF.

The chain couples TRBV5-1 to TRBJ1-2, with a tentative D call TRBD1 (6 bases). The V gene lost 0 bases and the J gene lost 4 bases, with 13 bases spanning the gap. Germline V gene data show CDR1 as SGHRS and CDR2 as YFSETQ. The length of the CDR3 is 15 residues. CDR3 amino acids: CASSLEPGVGYGYTF. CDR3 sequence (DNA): TGCGCCAGCAGCTTGGAACCAGGGGTGGGCTATGGCTACACCTTC.

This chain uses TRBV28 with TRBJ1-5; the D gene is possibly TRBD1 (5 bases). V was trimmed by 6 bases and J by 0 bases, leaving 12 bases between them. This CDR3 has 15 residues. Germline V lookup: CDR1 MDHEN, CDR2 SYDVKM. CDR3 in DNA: TGTGCCAGCAGCTCACAGGCCTATAGCAATCAGCCCCAGCATTTT. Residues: CASSSQAYSNQPQHF. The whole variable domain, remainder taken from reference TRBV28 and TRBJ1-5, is DVKVTQSSRYLVKRTGEKVFLECVQDMDHENMFWYRQDPGLGLRLIYFSYDVKMKEKGDIPEGYSVSREKKERFSLILESASTNQTSMYLCASSSQAYSNQPQHFGDGTRLSIL.

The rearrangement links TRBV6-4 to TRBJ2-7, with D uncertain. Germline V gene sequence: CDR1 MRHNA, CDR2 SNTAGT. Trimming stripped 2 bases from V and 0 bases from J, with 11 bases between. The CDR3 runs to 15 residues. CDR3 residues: CASSDPGVSSYEQYF. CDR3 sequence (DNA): TGTGCCAGCAGTGACCCAGGAGTTAGCTCCTACGAGCAGTACTTC.

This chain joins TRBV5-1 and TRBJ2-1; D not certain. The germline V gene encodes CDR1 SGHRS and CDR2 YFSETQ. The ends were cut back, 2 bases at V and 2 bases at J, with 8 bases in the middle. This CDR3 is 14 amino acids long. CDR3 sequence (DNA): TGCGCCAGCAGCTTACTGGATCCCTACAATGAGCAGTTCTTC. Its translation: CASSLLDPYNEQFF.

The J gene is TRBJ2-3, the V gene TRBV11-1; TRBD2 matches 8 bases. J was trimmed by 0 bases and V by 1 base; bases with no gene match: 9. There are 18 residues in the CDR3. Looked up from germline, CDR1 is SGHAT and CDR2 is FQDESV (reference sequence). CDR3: CASSLGVFAGGSTDTQYF. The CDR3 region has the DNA TGTGCCAGCAGCTTAGGAGTCTTCGCGGGGGGTAGCACAGATACGCAGTATTTT.

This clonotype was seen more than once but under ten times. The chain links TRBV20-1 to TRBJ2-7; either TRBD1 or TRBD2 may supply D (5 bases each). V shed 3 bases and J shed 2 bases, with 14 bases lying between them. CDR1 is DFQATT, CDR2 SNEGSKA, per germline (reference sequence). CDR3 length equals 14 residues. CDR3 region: CSASGAGSPYEQYF. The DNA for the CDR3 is TGCAGTGCTAGTGGGGCGGGCTCCCCCTACGAGCAGTACTTC.